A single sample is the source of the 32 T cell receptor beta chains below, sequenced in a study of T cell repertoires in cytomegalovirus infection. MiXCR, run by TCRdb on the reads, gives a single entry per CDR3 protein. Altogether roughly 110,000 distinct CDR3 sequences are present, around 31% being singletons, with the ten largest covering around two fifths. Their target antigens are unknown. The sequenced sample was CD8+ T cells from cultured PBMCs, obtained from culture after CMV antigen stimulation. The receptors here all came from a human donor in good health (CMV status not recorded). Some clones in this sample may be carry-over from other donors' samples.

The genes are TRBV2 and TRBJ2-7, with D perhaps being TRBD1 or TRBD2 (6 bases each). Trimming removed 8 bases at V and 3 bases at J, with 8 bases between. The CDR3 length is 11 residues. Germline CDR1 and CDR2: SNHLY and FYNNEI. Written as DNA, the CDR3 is TGTGCCAGCCGGGGGCTCTACGAGCAGTACTTC. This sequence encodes CASRGLYEQYF.

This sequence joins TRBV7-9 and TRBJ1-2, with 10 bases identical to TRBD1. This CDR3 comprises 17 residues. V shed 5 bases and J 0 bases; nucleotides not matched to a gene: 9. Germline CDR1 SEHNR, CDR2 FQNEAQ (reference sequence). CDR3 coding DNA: TGTGCCAGCAGCGACCGGGACAGGGGACTAGCTAACTATGGCTACACCTTC. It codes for CASSDRDRGLANYGYTF.

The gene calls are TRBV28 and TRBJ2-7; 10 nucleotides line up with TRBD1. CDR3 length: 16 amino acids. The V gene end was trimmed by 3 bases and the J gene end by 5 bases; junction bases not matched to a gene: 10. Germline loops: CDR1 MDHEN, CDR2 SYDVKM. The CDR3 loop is CASSFSRGQGNDEQYF. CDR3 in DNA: TGTGCCAGCAGTTTTTCCCGGGGACAGGGGAACGACGAGCAGTACTTC. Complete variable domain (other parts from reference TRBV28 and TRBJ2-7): DVKVTQSSRYLVKRTGEKVFLECVQDMDHENMFWYRQDPGLGLRLIYFSYDVKMKEKGDIPEGYSVSREKKERFSLILESASTNQTSMYLCASSFSRGQGNDEQYFGPGTRLTVT.

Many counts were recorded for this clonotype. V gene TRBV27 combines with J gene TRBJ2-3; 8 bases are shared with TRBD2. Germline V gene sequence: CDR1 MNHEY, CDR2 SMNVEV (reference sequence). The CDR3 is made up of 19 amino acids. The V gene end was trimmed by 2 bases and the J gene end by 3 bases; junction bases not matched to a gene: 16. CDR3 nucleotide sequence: TGTGCCAGCAGTTTAAGGGCAGCGGGGGTTAGTTTCGGGACAGATACGCAGTATTTT. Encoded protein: CASSLRAAGVSFGTDTQYF.

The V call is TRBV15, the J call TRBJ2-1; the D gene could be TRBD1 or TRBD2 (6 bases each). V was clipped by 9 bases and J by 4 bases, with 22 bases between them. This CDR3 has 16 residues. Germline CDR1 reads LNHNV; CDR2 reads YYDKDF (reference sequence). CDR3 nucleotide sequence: TGTGCCACATCGGCGGAGGGAACAGGGACATACAATGAGCAGTTCTTC. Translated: CATSAEGTGTYNEQFF.

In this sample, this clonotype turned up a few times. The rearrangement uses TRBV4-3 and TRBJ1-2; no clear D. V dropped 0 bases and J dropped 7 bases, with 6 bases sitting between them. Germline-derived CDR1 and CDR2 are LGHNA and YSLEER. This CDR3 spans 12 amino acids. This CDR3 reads CASSQEGSGYTF. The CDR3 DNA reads TGCGCCAGCAGCCAAGAAGGATCTGGCTACACCTTC.

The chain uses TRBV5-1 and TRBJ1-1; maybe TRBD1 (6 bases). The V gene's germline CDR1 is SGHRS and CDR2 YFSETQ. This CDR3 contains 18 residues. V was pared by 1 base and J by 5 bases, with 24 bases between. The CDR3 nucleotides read TGCGCCAGCAGCTTGTTTTGGGGGCGAACGATGGCGGGAACTGAAGCTTTCTTT. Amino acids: CASSLFWGRTMAGTEAFF.

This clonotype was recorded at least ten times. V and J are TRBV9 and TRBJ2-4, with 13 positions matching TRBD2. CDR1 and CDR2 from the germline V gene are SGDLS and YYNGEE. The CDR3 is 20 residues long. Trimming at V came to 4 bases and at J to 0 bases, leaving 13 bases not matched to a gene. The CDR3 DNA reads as TGTGCCAGCAGCCTGACTAGCGGGGGGCCCGGATCCCTAGCCAAAAACATTCAGTACTTC. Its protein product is CASSLTSGGPGSLAKNIQYF.

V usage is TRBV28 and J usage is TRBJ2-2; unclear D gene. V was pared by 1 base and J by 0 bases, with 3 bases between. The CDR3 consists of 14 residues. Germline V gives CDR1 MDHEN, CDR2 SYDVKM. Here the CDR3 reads CASSLLSNTGELFF. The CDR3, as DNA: TGTGCCAGCAGTTTATTGTCGAACACCGGGGAGCTGTTTTTT.

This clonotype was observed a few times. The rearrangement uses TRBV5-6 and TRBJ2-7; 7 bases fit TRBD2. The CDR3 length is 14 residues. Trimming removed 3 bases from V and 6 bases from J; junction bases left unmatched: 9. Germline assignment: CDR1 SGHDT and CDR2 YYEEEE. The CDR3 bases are TGTGCCAGCAGCTCCGGGGACTACGCCAGCGAGCAGTACTTC. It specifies CASSSGDYASEQYF.

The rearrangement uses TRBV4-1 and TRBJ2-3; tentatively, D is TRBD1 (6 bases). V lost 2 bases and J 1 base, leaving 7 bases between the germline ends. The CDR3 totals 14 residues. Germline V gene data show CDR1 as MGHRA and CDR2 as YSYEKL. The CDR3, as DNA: TGCGCCAGCAGCCAAAAGGGGGGCACAGATACGCAGTATTTT. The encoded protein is CASSQKGGTDTQYF.

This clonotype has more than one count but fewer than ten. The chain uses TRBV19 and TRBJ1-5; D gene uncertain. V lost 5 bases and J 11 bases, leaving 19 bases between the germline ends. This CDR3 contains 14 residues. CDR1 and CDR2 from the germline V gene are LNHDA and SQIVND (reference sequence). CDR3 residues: CASSPRETPWAQHF. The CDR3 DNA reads TGTGCCAGTAGTCCACGAGAGACCCCTTGGGCCCAGCATTTT.

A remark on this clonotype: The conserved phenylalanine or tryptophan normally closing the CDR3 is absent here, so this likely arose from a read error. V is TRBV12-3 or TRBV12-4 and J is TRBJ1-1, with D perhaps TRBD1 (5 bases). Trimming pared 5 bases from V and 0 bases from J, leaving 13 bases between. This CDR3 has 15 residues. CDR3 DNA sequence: TGTGCCAGCAGTCCCAAGGCAGGGCTGAACACTGAAGCTTTCCTT. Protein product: CASSPKAGLNTEAFL.

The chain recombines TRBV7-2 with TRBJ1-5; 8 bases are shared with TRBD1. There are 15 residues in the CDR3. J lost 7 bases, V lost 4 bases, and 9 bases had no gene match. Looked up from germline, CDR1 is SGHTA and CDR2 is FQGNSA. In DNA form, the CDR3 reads TGTGCCAGCAGCTCGTCCGGGACAGGAGGGCAGCCCCAGCATTTT. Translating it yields CASSSSGTGGQPQHF.

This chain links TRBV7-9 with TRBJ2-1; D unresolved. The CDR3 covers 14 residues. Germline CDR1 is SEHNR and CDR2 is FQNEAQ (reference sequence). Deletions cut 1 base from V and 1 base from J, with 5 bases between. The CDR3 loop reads CASSLVVSYNEQFF. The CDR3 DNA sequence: TGTGCCAGCAGCTTAGTGGTTTCCTACAATGAGCAGTTCTTC. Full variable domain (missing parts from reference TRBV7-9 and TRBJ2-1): DTGVSQNPRHKITKRGQNVTFRCDPISEHNRLYWYRQTLGQGPEFLTYFQNEAQLEKSRLLSDRFSAERPKGSFSTLEIQRTEQGDSAMYLCASSLVVSYNEQFFGPGTRLTVL.

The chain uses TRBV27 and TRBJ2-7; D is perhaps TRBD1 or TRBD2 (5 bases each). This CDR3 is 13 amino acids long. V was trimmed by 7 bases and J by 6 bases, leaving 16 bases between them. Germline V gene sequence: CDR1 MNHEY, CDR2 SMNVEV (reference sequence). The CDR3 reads CASTLGPGSEQYF. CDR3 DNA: TGTGCCAGCACCCTAGGGCCAGGGAGCGAGCAGTACTTC.

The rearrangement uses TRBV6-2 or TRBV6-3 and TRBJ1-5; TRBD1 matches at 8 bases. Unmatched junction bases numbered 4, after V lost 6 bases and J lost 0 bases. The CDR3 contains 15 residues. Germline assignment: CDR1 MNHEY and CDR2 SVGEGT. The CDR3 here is CASRDRAYSNQPQHF. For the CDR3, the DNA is TGTGCCAGCAGGGACAGGGCGTATAGCAATCAGCCCCAGCATTTT.

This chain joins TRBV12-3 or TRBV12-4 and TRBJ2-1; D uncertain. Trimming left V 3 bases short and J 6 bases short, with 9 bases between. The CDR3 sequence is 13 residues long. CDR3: CASSLGRSNEQFF. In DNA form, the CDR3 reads TGTGCCAGCAGTTTGGGCAGGAGCAATGAGCAGTTCTTC.

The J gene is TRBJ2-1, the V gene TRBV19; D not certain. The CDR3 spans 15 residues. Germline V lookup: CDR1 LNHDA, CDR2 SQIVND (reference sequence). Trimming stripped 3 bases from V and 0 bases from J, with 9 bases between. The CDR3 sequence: CASSMGGSSYNEQFF. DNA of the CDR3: TGTGCCAGTAGTATGGGCGGCAGCTCCTACAATGAGCAGTTCTTC.

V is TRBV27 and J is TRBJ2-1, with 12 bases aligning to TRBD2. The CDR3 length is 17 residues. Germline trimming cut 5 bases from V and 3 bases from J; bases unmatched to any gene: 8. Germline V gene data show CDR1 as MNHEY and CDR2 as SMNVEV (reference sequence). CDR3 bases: TGTGCCAGCAGTATCAGGACTAGCGGGGACCTCTACAATGAGCAGTTCTTC. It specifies CASSIRTSGDLYNEQFF.

In DNA form, the CDR3 reads TGTGCCAGCAGTATTCAGGGGAACTATGGCTACACCTTC. Protein product: CASSIQGNYGYTF. This chain links TRBV27 with TRBJ1-2; D is perhaps TRBD1 (6 bases). The ends were cut back, 5 bases at V and 2 bases at J, with 9 bases in the middle. CDR3 length: 13 residues. Per germline, CDR1 MNHEY and CDR2 SMNVEV (reference sequence).

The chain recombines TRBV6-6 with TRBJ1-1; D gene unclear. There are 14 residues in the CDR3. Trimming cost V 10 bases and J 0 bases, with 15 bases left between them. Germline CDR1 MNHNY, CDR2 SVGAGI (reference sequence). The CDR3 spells CATYLGGMNTEAFF. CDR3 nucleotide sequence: TGTGCCACCTACCTCGGAGGAATGAACACTGAAGCTTTCTTT.

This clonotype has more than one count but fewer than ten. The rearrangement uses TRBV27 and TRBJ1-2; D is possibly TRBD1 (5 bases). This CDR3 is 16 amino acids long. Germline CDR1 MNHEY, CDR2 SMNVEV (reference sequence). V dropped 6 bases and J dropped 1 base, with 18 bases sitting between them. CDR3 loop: CASRRLGDLLNYGYTF. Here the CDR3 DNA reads TGTGCCAGCAGGCGATTAGGGGACCTTCTTAACTATGGCTACACCTTC.

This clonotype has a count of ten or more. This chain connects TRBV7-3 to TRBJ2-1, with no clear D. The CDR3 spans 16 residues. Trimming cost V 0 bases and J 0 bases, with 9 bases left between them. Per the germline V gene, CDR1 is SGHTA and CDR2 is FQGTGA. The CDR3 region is CASSLTAEHSYNEQFF. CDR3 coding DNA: TGTGCCAGCAGCTTAACGGCGGAACACTCCTACAATGAGCAGTTCTTC.

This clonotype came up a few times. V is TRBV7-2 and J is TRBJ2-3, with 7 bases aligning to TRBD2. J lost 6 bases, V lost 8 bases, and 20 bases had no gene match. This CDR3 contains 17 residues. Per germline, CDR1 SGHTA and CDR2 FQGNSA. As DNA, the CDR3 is TGTGCCAGCTGTCCTGGGGGACTACCCCCCATAATGGATACGCAGTATTTT. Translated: CASCPGGLPPIMDTQYF.

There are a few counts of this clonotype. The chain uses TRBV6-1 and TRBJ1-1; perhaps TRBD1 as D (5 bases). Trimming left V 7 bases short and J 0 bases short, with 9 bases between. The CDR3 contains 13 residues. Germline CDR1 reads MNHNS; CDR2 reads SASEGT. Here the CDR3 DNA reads TGTGCCAGCATGAAAGGGGTGAACACTGAAGCTTTCTTT. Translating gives CASMKGVNTEAFF.

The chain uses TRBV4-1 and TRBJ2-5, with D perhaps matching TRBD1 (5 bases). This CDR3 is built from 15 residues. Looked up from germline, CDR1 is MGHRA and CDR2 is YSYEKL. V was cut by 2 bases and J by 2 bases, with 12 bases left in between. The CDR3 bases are TGCGCCAGCAGCCAATTCTTGGGGCAGCAAGAGACCCAGTACTTC. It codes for CASSQFLGQQETQYF.

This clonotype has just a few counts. The CDR3 loop reads CSASTAGTDTQYF. The CDR3 region has the DNA TGCAGTGCTAGTACGGCAGGCACAGATACGCAGTATTTT. The chain carries TRBV20-1 and TRBJ2-3; the D is unclear. The CDR3 length is 13 residues. V was pared by 3 bases and J by 1 base, with 8 bases between. Per germline, CDR1 DFQATT and CDR2 SNEGSKA (reference sequence).

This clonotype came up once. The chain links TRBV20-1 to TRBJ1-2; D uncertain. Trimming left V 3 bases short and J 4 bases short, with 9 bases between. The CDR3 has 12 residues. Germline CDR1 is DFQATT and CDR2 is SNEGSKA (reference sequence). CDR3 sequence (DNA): TGCAGTGCTAGCTGGTTATTCTATGGCTACACCTTC. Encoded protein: CSASWLFYGYTF.

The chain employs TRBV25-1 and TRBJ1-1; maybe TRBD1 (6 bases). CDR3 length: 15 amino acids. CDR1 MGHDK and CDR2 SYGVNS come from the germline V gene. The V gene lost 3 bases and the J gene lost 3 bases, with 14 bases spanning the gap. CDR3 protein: CASSDVRGKYTEAFF. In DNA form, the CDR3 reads TGTGCCAGCAGTGATGTGAGGGGGAAGTACACTGAAGCTTTCTTT.

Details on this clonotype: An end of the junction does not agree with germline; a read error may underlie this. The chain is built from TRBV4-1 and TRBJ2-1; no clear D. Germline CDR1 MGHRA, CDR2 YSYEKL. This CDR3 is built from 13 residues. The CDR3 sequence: CASSQDRLHEQFF. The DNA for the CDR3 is TGTGCCAGCAGCCAGGACCGGCTCCATGAGCAGTTCTTC.

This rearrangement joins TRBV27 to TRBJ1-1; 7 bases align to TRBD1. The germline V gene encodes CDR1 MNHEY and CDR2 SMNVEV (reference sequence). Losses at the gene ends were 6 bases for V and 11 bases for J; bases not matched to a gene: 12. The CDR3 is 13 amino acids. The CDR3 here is CASSFGQAGAAFF. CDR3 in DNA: TGTGCCAGCAGCTTCGGACAGGCCGGGGCGGCTTTCTTT.